This T cell receptor (beta chain) was identified during a study of CD8+ T cells in alopecia areata. The sample holds a few counts of this clone. Treatment indicated: oral pan-JAK inhibitor, 5-10 mg twice daily. The CDR3 is 15 amino acids. V shed 2 bases, J shed 11 bases, and the junction held 13 bases outside the gene matches. The V gene's germline CDR1 is MNHNY and CDR2 SVGAGI (reference sequence). Extraction of RNA preceded its reverse transcription into cDNA, which served as the sequencing template. Profiled with immunoSEQ multiplex PCR; TCRdb holds only in-frame clones, not every one. Here the sample spans approximately 200,000 clones, approximately 60% being singletons.

The sample in question was CD4+ T cells sorted from blood, obtained at week 4, from a patient treated with tofacitinib. The clonotype was recovered from a human donor with alopecia areata. This chain links TRBV6-6 with TRBJ1-1; 8 bases agree with TRBD1. CDR3 sequence reads: CASSYPTGQGGLAFF. The CDR3 DNA reads as TGTGCCAGCAGTTACCCGACCGGACAGGGTGGTTTGGCTTTCTTT.